This TCR beta chain stems from a study of response to subunit inactivated influenza vaccine. Note on this clonotype: What it binds is not known.

Using its own MiXCR run on the RT-PCR reads, TCRdb lists one record per CDR3 protein. The sample comprises approximately 480,000 distinct CDR3 sequences, roughly 9.7% of which are singletons, and 12% rests with the top ten. Study-wide results and limits: A suggestion made by the authors is that each seasonal influenza vaccination recruits few new T cells.

Per the germline V gene, CDR1 is SQVTM and CDR2 is ANQGSEA. There are 13 residues in the CDR3. J lost 6 bases, V lost 4 bases, and 6 bases had no gene match. This clonotype was obtained from a man aged 50-59 years who received an inactivated influenza vaccine. This chain uses TRBV29-1 with TRBJ1-5, with TRBD1 matching 7 bases. The input for sequencing was PBMCs from blood, taken 35 to 45 days after vaccination. This chain's CDR3 is CSVGRDSGQPQHF. In nucleotides, the CDR3 is TGCAGCGTTGGTCGGGACAGTGGTCAGCCCCAGCATTTT.